This TCR beta chain was recorded in a study of blood T cell repertoires in COVID-19 (dated by TCRdb to 2018 to 2021). Context from the whole study: The collaborator samples originated in the United States, Italy and Spain and spanned the acute and convalescent phases of COVID-19. The material from the prospective study consisted of cDNA or gDNA derived from T cells, B-cell-depleted T cells, or PBMCs. Deeply sampled blood TCRbeta repertoires from subjects exposed to, actively infected with, or recovered from COVID-19 were included in the dataset. The repertoires were released in a freely available public database meant as a resource for research on the immune response to SARS-CoV-2. The samples were drawn from two sources: the first 160 participants of the ongoing ImmuneRACE study, and fewer than 1,500 subjects contributed by 6 global collaborators. Nearly every sample came with metadata listing a de-identified subject ID, COVID-19 status, age in years and sex. HLA class I and class II types, where available, came from metadata supplied by the sample provider rather than from assay-based typing. The study at large found these results: The amount of clinical and demographic metadata varied by source and participant and was provided uncurated.

As to this clone: Its antigen remains unidentified. No base qualities exist here, and no much larger clone lies one base off it.

The immunoSEQ Assay, a bias-controlled multiplex PCR, was used to amplify TCRbeta CDR3 regions from genomic DNA. The source study handled its data this way. The number of nucleated cells in each sample was estimated by amplification of reference gene primers within the assay. To quantify the absolute abundance of each unique TCRbeta CDR3 rearrangement, sequence reads were collapsed and filtered. For each sample, productive Simpson clonality was calculated by taking the square root of Simpson's diversity index across productive rearrangements. As stored in TCRdb, this immuneACCESS dataset retains in-frame rearrangements with V and J assigned. A fraction of the clones does not appear; measured against another copy, unresolved V genes explain less than half of the discrepancy, and the remainder lacks a known reason. V and J calls and clone size follow that table, whereas D and trimming were derived from the DNA. The sample table contains roughly 120,000 clones; only one count was recorded for 85% of them. In total, the top ten clones hold about 11% of the sample.

Collaborating institutions collected whole blood in K2EDTA tubes following their own protocols. For TCRbeta analysis, collaborators shipped samples as frozen whole blood, isolated PBMCs, or DNA extracted from either of those sample types. The sequencing sample was made of peripheral blood. The sequence derives from a man older than 75 with acute or convalescent COVID-19.

The DNA is TGTGCCAGCAGTGGGCAGCCTCAGCCCCAGCATTTT. Translation gives CASSGQPQPQHF. The chain is encoded by TRBV28 joined to TRBJ1-5; no confident D gene assignment can be made. CDR1 and CDR2, looked up from the germline V gene, are MDHEN and SYDVKM. The CDR3 goes from the cysteine to the phenylalanine over 12 residues. Just CDR3 DNA is preserved here, 36 bases in frame from base 1. V is shortened by 5 bases, J by 6 bases, and the region joining them spans 8 bases.